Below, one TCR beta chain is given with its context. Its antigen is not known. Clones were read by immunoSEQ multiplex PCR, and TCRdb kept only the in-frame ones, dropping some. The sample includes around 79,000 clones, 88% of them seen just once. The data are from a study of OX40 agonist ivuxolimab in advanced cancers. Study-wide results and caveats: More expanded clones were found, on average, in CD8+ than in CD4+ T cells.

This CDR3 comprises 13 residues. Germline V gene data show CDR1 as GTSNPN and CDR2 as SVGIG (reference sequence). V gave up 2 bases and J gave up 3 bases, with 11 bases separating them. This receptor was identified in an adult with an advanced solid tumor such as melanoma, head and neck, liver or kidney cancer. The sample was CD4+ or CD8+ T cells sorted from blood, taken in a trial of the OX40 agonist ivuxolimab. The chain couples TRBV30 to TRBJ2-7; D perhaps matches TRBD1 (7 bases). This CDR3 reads CAWSRQGGYEQYF. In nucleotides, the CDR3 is TGTGCCTGGAGTAGACAGGGAGGCTACGAGCAGTACTTC.